The source of this TCR beta chain is a study of CD8 T cells in Susac syndrome. Study-wide background: Among sequenced Susac syndrome patients, over 5 had active disease and eight were in remission.

RNA totalling roughly 0.5 to 1 ug underwent reverse transcription with random hexamers. The CDR3 of TCR beta was amplified by immunoSEQ multiplex PCR across 54 Vbeta and 13 Jbeta. TCRdb used MiXCR to reprocess the immunoSEQ multiplex PCR reads, holding one entry per CDR3 protein. The sample has over 150,000 distinct CDR3 sequences, approximately 95% seen once. Each Susac syndrome patient had definite or probable disease by recently defined criteria. Through negative isolation, CD4+ and CD8+ T cells were obtained, while TEMRA cells were enriched using FACS. This clonotype was counted a single time. Trimming removed 0 bases from V and 2 bases from J, with 11 bases in between. CDR3 length: 15 residues. Germline V gene lookup returns CDR1 LGHNA and CDR2 YSLEER.

Sequencing input: CD4+ T cells from PBMCs. This sequence joins TRBV4-3 and TRBJ2-7, with D perhaps TRBD2 (5 bases). The origin of this receptor is a human donor with Susac syndrome. CDR3 amino acids: CASSQELGSAYEQYF. The CDR3 DNA sequence: TGCGCCAGCAGCCAAGAGCTAGGGAGTGCCTACGAGCAGTACTTC.